This TCR beta chain is drawn from a study of T-cell reconstitution after alpha-beta-depleted transplantation in children. The authors prepared the TCRbeta library with unique molecular identifiers. Each CDR3 protein gets one entry after TCRdb re-called the PCR reads with MiXCR. This table has some 200,000 distinct CDR3 sequences, about 14% appearing once. In germline, CDR1 is DFQATT, CDR2 SNEGSKA (reference sequence). The CDR3 totals 15 residues. V was shortened by 1 base and J by 9 bases, with 19 bases between the two germline ends. The table lists this clonotype with many counts. The receptor comes from a human donor who donated a stem cell graft to a child with acute lymphoblastic leukemia. Source: PBMCs from the stem cell graft donor, taken from the stem cell graft. This sequence joins TRBV20-1 and TRBJ2-1; unclear D gene. CDR3 nucleotide sequence: TGCAGTGCTAGAGGTGGGGTAGCTGGTCTGGGTGAGCAGTTCTTC. This translates into CSARGGVAGLGEQFF.